The T cell receptor beta chain under discussion was sequenced for a study of blood T cell repertoires in COVID-19. Background on the study: The analysed material was cDNA or gDNA that came from T cells, B-cell-depleted T cells, or PBMCs.

This clone has just a few counts. Germline CDR1 is DFQATT and CDR2 is SNEGSKA (reference sequence). Trimming stripped 3 bases from V and 4 bases from J, with 7 bases between. The CDR3 sequence is 13 residues long. How the authors handled the data: Quantification of nucleated cells was approximated via reference gene primer amplification. TCRdb's copy holds only in-frame clones and misses some; the assay was immunoSEQ multiplex PCR. V, J and clone size were drawn from that table, and D and trimming were deduced from the DNA. The sample carries about 89,000 clones, about four fifths recorded once. The sequenced sample consisted of peripheral blood. This sequence joins TRBV20-1 and TRBJ2-6, with no clear D. This TCR derives from a man aged 65 to 79 with COVID-19, enrolled during active disease. CDR3 loop: CSASSPGANVLTF. The DNA for the CDR3 is TGCAGTGCTAGTTCTCCCGGGGCCAACGTCCTGACTTTC.